One T cell receptor beta chain is described in this entry. What it recognizes is unknown. This specimen belongs to a study of graft-versus-host responses after intestinal transplantation. At the level of the study: Recipients obtained multivisceral, liver-intestinal, or isolated intestinal transplants. Study-level points and caveats: The recipient marrow held GvH clones, and some of them showed up first in ileum or blood. Peak circulating GvH clone levels tracked with early post-transplant HvG declines. Where graft-donor T cell macrochimerism was present, patients had high graft-versus-host to host-versus-graft clonal ratios in allografts.

Looked up from germline, CDR1 is SGHDT and CDR2 is YYEEEE. The V gene end was trimmed by 0 bases and the J gene end by 7 bases; junction bases not matched to a gene: 0. CDR3 length: 13 amino acids. The method was immunoSEQ multiplex PCR; TCRdb's version includes in-frame clones alone and lacks a portion of them. The data contain 90,000 to 95,000 clones, about 91% of them singletons. The V gene is TRBV5-6, the J gene TRBJ1-5, with 8 bases fitting TRBD1. This TCR derives from a human donor who received an intestinal transplant. The source material was unstimulated CD8+ T cells sorted from spleen or lymph node cells, sampled before intestinal transplant. CDR3 coding DNA: TGTGCCAGCAGCTTGGGACAGGGGCAGCCCCAGCATTTT. This codes for CASSLGQGQPQHF.